Here is one T cell receptor beta chain with its context. These data originate in a study of T cell responses to AZD1222 COVID-19 vaccine. The CDR3 length is 15 residues. The germline V gene encodes CDR1 LGHNA and CDR2 YSLEER. Trimming cost V 6 bases and J 5 bases; bases outside gene matches: 6. Profiling relied on immunoSEQ multiplex PCR, and the TCRdb table lists in-frame clones only, not all of them. The sample has 74,000 or so clones; approximately 85% are singletons. Sequencing was performed on peripheral blood, taken on day 0 of AZD1222 vaccination. The source is an adult in good health. V and J are TRBV4-3 and TRBJ2-3; TRBD2 matches 12 bases. The CDR3 loop reads CASSPETSGGDTQYF. CDR3 in DNA: TGCGCCAGCAGTCCGGAGACTAGCGGGGGAGATACGCAGTATTTT.